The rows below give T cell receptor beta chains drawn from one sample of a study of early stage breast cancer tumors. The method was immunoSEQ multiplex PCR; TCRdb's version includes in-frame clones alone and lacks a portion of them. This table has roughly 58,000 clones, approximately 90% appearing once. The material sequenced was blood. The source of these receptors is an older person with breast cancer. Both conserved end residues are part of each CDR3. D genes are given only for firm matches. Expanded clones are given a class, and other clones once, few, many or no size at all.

cdr3_aa: CASSPGQSYGVYEQYF; cdr3_nt: TGTGCCAGCAGCCCGGGACAGAGTTATGGGGTCTACGAGCAGTACTTC; d_call: TRBD1; clone_size: .; v_call: TRBV7-7; j_call: TRBJ2-7
cdr3_aa: CASSPRGGPNYGYTF; cdr3_nt: TGTGCCAGCAGCCCTAGAGGGGGCCCTAACTATGGCTACACCTTC; d_call: TRBD1; clone_size: .; v_call: TRBV6-5; j_call: TRBJ1-2
cdr3_aa: CASSLAQAGGTETQYF; cdr3_nt: TGTGCCAGCAGCTTAGCGCAAGCGGGGGGCACGGAGACCCAGTACTTC; d_call: TRBD2; clone_size: .; v_call: TRBV7-6; j_call: TRBJ2-5
cdr3_aa: CASSPRPGTATDTQYF; cdr3_nt: TGTGCCAGTAGTCCCCGACCCGGGACAGCTACAGATACGCAGTATTTT; d_call: TRBD1; clone_size: .; v_call: TRBV19; j_call: TRBJ2-3
cdr3_aa: CASSFTEQGNQPQHF; cdr3_nt: TGTGCCAGCAGCTTCACGGAACAGGGAAATCAGCCCCAGCATTTT; d_call: .; clone_size: .; v_call: TRBV11-2; j_call: TRBJ1-5
cdr3_aa: CASSVGDLGSYTF; cdr3_nt: TGTGCCAGCAGTGTGGGCGACCTGGGTAGCTACACCTTC; d_call: .; clone_size: .; v_call: TRBV6-1; j_call: TRBJ1-2
cdr3_aa: CAISVREPPDTQYF; cdr3_nt: TGTGCCATCAGTGTAAGGGAGCCACCAGATACGCAGTATTTT; d_call: .; clone_size: .; v_call: TRBV10-3; j_call: TRBJ2-3
cdr3_aa: CATSRDRSEQYF; cdr3_nt: TGTGCCACCAGCAGAGATCGGTCCGAGCAGTACTTC; d_call: .; clone_size: .; v_call: TRBV15; j_call: TRBJ2-7
cdr3_aa: CASSFRGNTIYF; cdr3_nt: TGTGCCAGCAGCTTTCGGGGAAACACCATATATTTT; d_call: .; clone_size: .; v_call: TRBV7-2; j_call: TRBJ1-3
cdr3_aa: CASIDMPPRGPNTGELFF; cdr3_nt: TGTGCCAGTATCGATATGCCCCCCAGGGGGCCGAACACCGGGGAGCTGTTTTTT; d_call: TRBD1; clone_size: .; v_call: TRBV19; j_call: TRBJ2-2
cdr3_aa: CASTLGGAGKGGYTF; cdr3_nt: TGTGCCAGCACCCTTGGCGGGGCAGGGAAGGGCGGCTACACCTTC; d_call: .; clone_size: .; v_call: TRBV6-1; j_call: TRBJ1-2
cdr3_aa: CASTLRGRSSNQPQHF; cdr3_nt: TGTGCCAGCACCCTCAGGGGCAGGTCAAGCAATCAGCCCCAGCATTTT; d_call: .; clone_size: .; v_call: TRBV7-9; j_call: TRBJ1-5
cdr3_aa: CASSANGRGSLLDYGYTF; cdr3_nt: TGCGCCAGCAGCGCGAATGGCAGGGGAAGTCTTTTGGACTATGGCTACACCTTC; d_call: .; clone_size: .; v_call: TRBV5-1; j_call: TRBJ1-2
cdr3_aa: CASRAQAGGSNSPLHF; cdr3_nt: TGTGCCAGCAGAGCTCAAGCCGGAGGATCAAATTCACCCCTCCACTTT; d_call: .; clone_size: .; v_call: TRBV7-9; j_call: TRBJ1-6
cdr3_aa: CASSLGTGGGYTF; cdr3_nt: TGTGCCAGCAGCTTAGGGACAGGGGGTGGCTACACCTTC; d_call: TRBD1; clone_size: .; v_call: TRBV7-2; j_call: TRBJ1-2
cdr3_aa: CASSYEPNSNQPQHF; cdr3_nt: TGTGCCAGCAGTTATGAGCCGAATAGCAATCAGCCCCAGCATTTT; d_call: .; clone_size: .; v_call: TRBV6-5; j_call: TRBJ1-5
cdr3_aa: CASSMERNALYEQYF; cdr3_nt: TGTGCCAGTAGTATGGAGCGGAATGCCTTGTACGAGCAGTACTTC; d_call: .; clone_size: .; v_call: TRBV19; j_call: TRBJ2-7
cdr3_aa: CATSRGGAGVNTEAFF; cdr3_nt: TGTGCCACCAGCAGAGGCGGGGCTGGGGTAAACACTGAAGCTTTCTTT; d_call: .; clone_size: once; v_call: TRBV15; j_call: TRBJ1-1
cdr3_aa: CASSTQGFGYGYTF; cdr3_nt: TGTGCCAGTAGTACGCAGGGATTCGGCTATGGCTACACCTTC; d_call: .; clone_size: .; v_call: TRBV19; j_call: TRBJ1-2
cdr3_aa: CASSPSTPGSNEKLFF; cdr3_nt: TGTGCCAGCTCACCAAGTACCCCGGGTTCTAATGAAAAACTGTTTTTT; d_call: .; clone_size: .; v_call: TRBV18; j_call: TRBJ1-4
cdr3_aa: CASSSSTGAYEQYF; cdr3_nt: TGTGCCAGCAGCTCATCAACAGGGGCCTACGAGCAGTACTTC; d_call: TRBD1; clone_size: .; v_call: TRBV7-9; j_call: TRBJ2-7
cdr3_aa: CASSQYRDQETQYF; cdr3_nt: TGCGCCAGCAGCCAATACAGGGACCAAGAGACCCAGTACTTC; d_call: .; clone_size: .; v_call: TRBV4-1; j_call: TRBJ2-5
cdr3_aa: CASSLDRGPLGGYTF; cdr3_nt: TGTGCCAGCAGCCTAGACAGGGGGCCTCTTGGTGGCTACACCTTC; d_call: TRBD1; clone_size: .; v_call: TRBV5-4; j_call: TRBJ1-2
cdr3_aa: CASSPQQGAGNEQYF; cdr3_nt: TGTGCCAGCAGCCCTCAACAGGGGGCTGGAAACGAGCAGTACTTC; d_call: TRBD1; clone_size: .; v_call: TRBV7-8; j_call: TRBJ2-7
cdr3_aa: CASSLSTQGRTEAFF; cdr3_nt: TGTGCCAGCAGTTTATCTACACAGGGGCGCACTGAAGCTTTCTTT; d_call: TRBD1; clone_size: .; v_call: TRBV27; j_call: TRBJ1-1
cdr3_aa: CAWSVNAEGAYTF; cdr3_nt: TGTGCCTGGAGTGTAAACGCAGAGGGTGCCTACACCTTC; d_call: .; clone_size: .; v_call: TRBV30; j_call: TRBJ1-2
cdr3_aa: CAWIDPRVSSTDTQYF; cdr3_nt: TGTGCCTGGATTGATCCGCGGGTTTCTAGCACAGATACGCAGTATTTT; d_call: .; clone_size: .; v_call: TRBV30; j_call: TRBJ2-3
cdr3_aa: CASSVGEGDTPNYGYTF; cdr3_nt: TGTGCCAGCAGCGTAGGAGAAGGGGATACCCCCAACTATGGCTACACCTTC; d_call: .; clone_size: .; v_call: TRBV9; j_call: TRBJ1-2
cdr3_aa: CASSESGASYNEQFF; cdr3_nt: TGCGCCAGCAGTGAGTCGGGGGCCTCCTACAATGAGCAGTTCTTC; d_call: .; clone_size: once; v_call: TRBV10-1; j_call: TRBJ2-1
cdr3_aa: CASSLDRLSTDTQYF; cdr3_nt: TGTGCCAGCAGCTTGGACAGGCTTAGCACAGATACGCAGTATTTT; d_call: TRBD1; clone_size: .; v_call: TRBV25-1; j_call: TRBJ2-3
cdr3_aa: CASTQRAANHPYNEQFF; cdr3_nt: TGTGCCAGTACCCAGCGAGCGGCGAATCACCCCTACAATGAGCAGTTCTTC; d_call: .; clone_size: .; v_call: TRBV19; j_call: TRBJ2-1
cdr3_aa: CATSRDRLAENTGELFF; cdr3_nt: TGTGCCACCAGCAGAGACAGACTAGCGGAGAACACCGGGGAGCTGTTTTTT; d_call: TRBD2; clone_size: .; v_call: TRBV15; j_call: TRBJ2-2